The rows below give T cell receptor beta chains drawn from one sample of a study of T cell responses to AZD1222 COVID-19 vaccine. The protocol was immunoSEQ multiplex PCR, while the TCRdb copy is restricted to in-frame clones and leaves out a portion. The sample lists 20,000 or so clones, roughly 84% occurring once. Sequences were derived from peripheral blood, sampled 28 days after the second AZD1222 dose. Receptors originate from an adult who received the AZD1222 COVID-19 vaccine. CDR3s include the opening cysteine and the closing phenylalanine or tryptophan. Each record gives: V gene, J gene, clone size, CDR3 protein. The listing skips clone size in some rows; elsewhere it reads once, few, many or a size class.

>TRBV7-2|TRBJ2-1|.
CASRTSVSSYNEQFF
>TRBV5-1|TRBJ2-5|.
CASSLVGDGETQYF
>TRBV30|TRBJ1-2|.
CAWSPLQFGYTF
>TRBV28|TRBJ1-3|.
CASSGTVGVGNTIYF
>TRBV27|TRBJ2-7|.
CASSSGTLYEQYF
>TRBV27|TRBJ1-1|.
CASSSTDRGRNTEAFF
>TRBV18|TRBJ2-2|.
CASSPLADNTGELFF
>TRBV6-2/TRBV6-3|TRBJ2-7|.
CASSYPLGDPSYEQYF
>TRBV6-2/TRBV6-3|TRBJ2-3|.
CASSYGAEGSDTQYF
>TRBV24-1|TRBJ2-4|few
CATSDFPRQGYKNIQYF
>TRBV2|TRBJ1-2|.
CASTTGADGYTF
>TRBV18|TRBJ1-3|.
CASSPTGLISGNTIYF
>TRBV4-1|TRBJ2-2|.
CASSRGTGTTGTGELFF
>TRBV15|TRBJ2-7|.
CATSRVGTSSYEQYF
>TRBV6-5|TRBJ1-2|.
CASSPGAENYGYTF
>TRBV5-1|TRBJ1-4|.
CASSHSGTGNEKLFF
>TRBV5-1|TRBJ1-2|.
CASSLDGGLVDGYTF
>TRBV27|TRBJ1-4|.
CASSADRGGEKLFF
>TRBV27|TRBJ2-5|.
CASSLSPMGAGETQYF
>TRBV18|TRBJ2-1|.
CASSVGQGDSYNEQFF
>TRBV9|TRBJ2-5|.
CASSVDWEETQYF
>TRBV14|TRBJ2-1|.
CASSQNRAYNEQFF
>TRBV28|TRBJ1-6|.
CASSLGAGRVSPLHF
>TRBV4-2|TRBJ1-2|.
CASSPTGGYYGYTF
>TRBV29-1|TRBJ2-1|.
CSVTPSGSYNEQFF
>TRBV5-1|TRBJ2-1|.
CASSLSAGVDYNEQFF
>TRBV2|TRBJ1-5|.
CARGLELYSNQPQHF
>TRBV5-4|TRBJ2-3|.
CASRRGGTDTQYF
>TRBV18|TRBJ1-4|few
CASSLLQAATNEKLFF
>TRBV7-6|TRBJ1-1|.
CASSLDGRKGTEAFF
>TRBV7-7|TRBJ2-1|.
CASSIRLADYNEQFF
>TRBV5-1|TRBJ2-1|.
CASSPGQNNEQFF
>TRBV2|TRBJ2-2|.
CASRTGLAATGGELFF
>TRBV7-8|TRBJ1-1|few
CASSKRQGVAEAFF
>TRBV28|TRBJ1-2|.
CASRVGAENYGYTF
>TRBV27|TRBJ2-3|.
CASSIGRAADTQYF
>TRBV6-5|TRBJ2-1|.
CASYLGGANEQFF
>TRBV7-2|TRBJ2-6|.
CASSLGSSSGANVLTF
>TRBV10-3|TRBJ1-1|.
CAISEQGRNTEAFF
>TRBV19|TRBJ1-5|once
CASMLGEAGQPQHF
>TRBV4-1|TRBJ2-3|.
CASSQVGSRTDTQYF
>TRBV4-1|TRBJ1-4|.
CASSLHGTGNEKLFF
>TRBV10-3|TRBJ1-5|.
CAIKGGLGQPQHF
>TRBV3-1/TRBV3-2|TRBJ1-4|.
CASSQDRSKLFF
>TRBV18|TRBJ1-3|once
CASSPRQDTGNTIYF
>TRBV19|TRBJ2-7|.
CASSTGQTTAEQYF
>TRBV30|TRBJ1-1|.
CAWRTGNIAEAFF
>TRBV7-2|TRBJ1-1|.
CASSPGWAGTEAFF
>TRBV5-1|TRBJ1-2|.
CASSLSARGYTF
>TRBV19|TRBJ2-4|.
CASSMNGEGRNIQYF
>TRBV5-1|TRBJ1-4|.
CASSSGGLRAGEKLFF